A single sample gave rise to the 23 T cell receptor beta chains below, sequenced in a study of T-cell reconstitution after alpha-beta-depleted transplantation in children. Preparing the TCRbeta library involved the use of unique molecular identifiers. TCRdb re-called the PCR reads with MiXCR, one entry per CDR3 protein. Of approximately 70,000 distinct CDR3 sequences in the sample, around 4.7% were seen once. The source material was PBMCs, mostly from graft donor cells, sampled 180 days after TCRalphabeta/CD19-depleted stem cell transplant. These receptors all come from a boy under three years old who had a stem cell transplant for acute myeloid leukemia, so the T cells may come from the graft donor.

This clonotype was seen at least ten times. This chain joins TRBV5-4 and TRBJ1-2, with D possibly being TRBD1 (6 bases). This CDR3 contains 14 residues. Germline CDR1 is SGHNT and CDR2 is YYREEE (reference sequence). V was shortened by 5 bases and J by 2 bases, with 13 bases between the two germline ends. DNA of the CDR3: TGTGCCAGCAGTTTCCCAGGGGTAAACTATGGCTACACCTTC. It codes for CASSFPGVNYGYTF.

This clonotype was detected many times. The chain carries TRBV12-3 or TRBV12-4 and TRBJ1-1; D perhaps matches TRBD1 (5 bases). V was cut by 7 bases and J by 5 bases, with 14 bases left in between. The CDR3 runs to 13 residues. The CDR3 nucleotides are TGTGCCAGCACCGGACACTTCGGGACTGAAGCTTTCTTT. It encodes CASTGHFGTEAFF.

This clonotype was picked up many times. The V and J genes are TRBV12-3 or TRBV12-4 and TRBJ2-6; no reliable D call. The CDR3 runs 14 residues. The germline V and J ends were trimmed by 6 bases and 2 bases, with 8 bases remaining between them. In nucleotides, the CDR3 is TGTGCCAGCAGCCTCCCTACTGGGGCCAACGTCCTGACTTTC. Encoded protein: CASSLPTGANVLTF.

In its sample, this clonotype was seen many times. V and J are TRBV4-3 and TRBJ1-1; D ambiguous. V lost 0 bases and J lost 9, with 14 bases in between. The CDR3 has 14 residues. Germline V gene lookup returns CDR1 LGHNA and CDR2 YSLEER. The DNA for the CDR3 is TGCGCCAGCAGCCAAGATCTGGAGGCCGCCCAAGCTTTCTTT. Translated: CASSQDLEAAQAFF.

Many counts were recorded for this clonotype. The rearrangement joins TRBV6-5 to TRBJ2-1; 11 nucleotides align to TRBD1. Germline CDR1 reads MNHEY; CDR2 reads SVGAGI. After removal of 6 bases from V and 10 bases from J, the junction contained 17 bases not matched to a gene. The CDR3 totals 17 residues. This chain's CDR3 is CASSQPVLGQGVREQFF. The CDR3, as DNA: TGTGCCAGCAGCCAGCCTGTACTGGGACAGGGGGTAAGGGAGCAGTTCTTC.

Ten or more counts support this clonotype. The chain has TRBV5-5 and TRBJ2-7; D is uncertain. Germline assignment: CDR1 SGHKS and CDR2 YYEKEE (reference sequence). Trimming took off 4 bases at V and 0 bases at J, with 11 bases between the two ends. The CDR3 sequence is 14 residues long. The CDR3 here is CASSTSTSSYEQYV. Written as DNA, the CDR3 is TGTGCCAGCAGCACCTCCACGAGCTCCTACGAGCAGTACGTC.

This clonotype has ten or more counts. The rearrangement joins TRBV12-3 or TRBV12-4 to TRBJ2-2, with 12 nucleotides matching TRBD2. Trimming at V came to 6 bases and at J to 3 bases, leaving 5 bases not matched to a gene. CDR3 length equals 16 residues. In nucleotides, the CDR3 is TGTGCCAGCAGAAAAGGGACTAGCGGGCACACCGGGGAGCTGTTTTTT. Translated, it gives CASRKGTSGHTGELFF.

This chain connects TRBV5-4 to TRBJ2-2, with a tentative D call TRBD2 (5 bases). The CDR3 totals 15 residues. Trimming took off 1 base at V and 3 bases at J, with 10 bases between the two ends. CDR1 is SGHNT, CDR2 YYREEE, per germline (reference sequence). CDR3 sequence (DNA): TGTGCCAGCAGCTTGCCGGGGTGGGACACCGGGGAGCTGTTTTTT. Translating gives CASSLPGWDTGELFF.

In this sample, this clonotype turned up many times. J is TRBJ2-7 and V is TRBV18, with 10 bases aligning to TRBD1. V lost 1 base to trimming and J lost 2 bases; unmatched junction nucleotides: 2. This CDR3 has 15 residues. Per germline, CDR1 KGHSH and CDR2 LQKENI. This CDR3 reads CASSPLGQGTYEQYF. The CDR3 nucleotides are TGTGCCAGCTCACCACTGGGACAGGGGACCTACGAGCAGTACTTC.

This clonotype was seen at least ten times. The chain joins TRBV15 to TRBJ2-3; D is uncertain. The CDR3 runs 15 residues. The germline V gene encodes CDR1 LNHNV and CDR2 YYDKDF (reference sequence). V was shortened by 4 bases and J by 8 bases, with 19 bases between the two germline ends. The CDR3 bases are TGTGCCACCAGCATCGTCGGGCGGTACATTGGTACGCAGTATTTT. This encodes CATSIVGRYIGTQYF.

V gene TRBV6-1 combines with J gene TRBJ2-1; D perhaps matches TRBD1 (6 bases). The CDR3 runs 16 residues. The V gene's germline CDR1 is MNHNS and CDR2 SASEGT. Deletions cut 1 base from V and 2 bases from J, with 12 bases between. The CDR3 DNA is TGTGCCAGCAGTGAAGACAGGGTTGTAACCTACAATGAGCAGTTCTTC. It specifies CASSEDRVVTYNEQFF.

This clonotype was counted at least ten times. The V gene is TRBV29-1, the J gene TRBJ2-2, with D perhaps matching TRBD1 or TRBD2 (6 bases each). The CDR3 sequence is 14 residues long. Germline-derived CDR1 and CDR2 are SQVTM and ANQGSEA. V lost 4 bases and J lost 4, with 13 bases in between. The CDR3 reads CSVARGAITGELFF. The DNA of the CDR3 is TGCAGCGTTGCTAGGGGGGCTATCACCGGGGAGCTGTTTTTT.

At least ten counts were recorded for this clonotype. The J gene is TRBJ2-1, the V gene TRBV20-1; 8 nucleotides agree with TRBD2. This CDR3 has 14 residues. Germline V lookup: CDR1 DFQATT, CDR2 SNEGSKA (reference sequence). The V and J ends lost 0 bases and 6 bases, in that order; junction bases with no gene match: 4. Written as DNA, the CDR3 is TGCAGTGCTAGAGATGTCGGGGGGGTCAATGAGCAGTTCTTC. Translation: CSARDVGGVNEQFF.

There are many counts of this clonotype. The V and J genes are TRBV20-1 and TRBJ2-6; D might be TRBD1 (5 bases). Per the germline V gene, CDR1 is DFQATT and CDR2 is SNEGSKA (reference sequence). The CDR3 contains 15 residues. V lost 1 base to trimming and J lost 2 bases, with 9 bases between them. CDR3: CSARVQGPGANVLTF. As DNA, the CDR3 is TGCAGTGCTAGAGTCCAGGGCCCTGGGGCCAACGTCCTGACTTTC.

The sample holds many counts of this clonotype. The genes are TRBV3-1 and TRBJ2-3, with 8 bases identical to TRBD2. The CDR3 totals 16 residues. V lost 0 bases to trimming and J lost 2 bases; unmatched junction nucleotides: 4. Germline assignment: CDR1 LGHDT and CDR2 YNNKEL (reference sequence). The CDR3 DNA reads TGTGCCAGCAGCCAAGATTGGCGGGGGGTCACAGATACGCAGTATTTT. Translation gives CASSQDWRGVTDTQYF.

This clonotype was seen many times. The rearrangement links TRBV6-1 to TRBJ2-5, with a possible D match to TRBD1 (6 bases). The CDR3 sequence is 12 residues long. Per the germline V gene, CDR1 is MNHNS and CDR2 is SASEGT. V shed 8 bases and J shed 2 bases, with 9 bases lying between them. The CDR3 protein is CASGQLQETQYF. CDR3 bases: TGTGCCAGCGGACAGCTTCAAGAGACCCAGTACTTC.

Ten or more counts support this clonotype. V is TRBV5-1 and J is TRBJ1-5, with D maybe TRBD1 (6 bases). Germline loops: CDR1 SGHRS, CDR2 YFSETQ. The CDR3 covers 15 residues. The V and J ends lost 4 bases and 0 bases respectively, with 11 bases between them. CDR3 bases: TGCGCCAGCAGCCAGGACAGCCCTAGCAATCAGCCCCAGCATTTT. Encoded protein: CASSQDSPSNQPQHF.

This clonotype was counted at least ten times. The rearrangement links TRBV5-6 to TRBJ2-5; 7 bases map to TRBD2. Germline lookup yields CDR1 SGHDT and CDR2 YYEEEE. The CDR3 spans 16 residues. J gave up 4 bases and V 2 bases, and 11 bases lay outside the gene matches. The CDR3 DNA follows: TGTGCCAGCAGCTTTGGGCCGAGTTGGGGGGGAGAGACCCAGTACTTC. It specifies CASSFGPSWGGETQYF.

This clonotype was seen more than once but under ten times. The chain's CDR3 is CASSLAFMGRAYNEQFF. In DNA, the CDR3 is TGTGCCAGCAGCTTGGCCTTTATGGGGCGGGCCTACAATGAGCAGTTCTTC. The chain joins TRBV5-4 to TRBJ2-1; D possibly matches TRBD1 or TRBD2 (5 bases each). This CDR3 has 17 amino acids. Germline V gives CDR1 SGHNT, CDR2 YYREEE (reference sequence). Trimming took off 0 bases at V and 2 bases at J, with 15 bases between the two ends.

This chain links TRBV5-6 with TRBJ2-1; TRBD2 matches at 13 bases. Germline trimming cut 2 bases from V and 6 bases from J; bases unmatched to any gene: 8. The length of the CDR3 is 17 residues. Germline CDR1 reads SGHDT; CDR2 reads YYEEEE. The CDR3 spells CASSFGLLAGGINEQFF. The CDR3, as DNA: TGTGCCAGCAGCTTCGGGCTACTAGCGGGGGGGATCAATGAGCAGTTCTTC.

In its sample, this clonotype was seen many times. The gene calls are TRBV20-1 and TRBJ2-2, with D possibly TRBD1 on 5 matching bases. The CDR3 runs 12 residues. The V gene lost 5 bases and the J gene lost 4 bases, with 8 bases spanning the gap. CDR1 DFQATT and CDR2 SNEGSKA come from the germline V gene (reference sequence). This chain's CDR3 is CSASRGTGELFF. Here the CDR3 DNA reads TGCAGTGCTTCTAGGGGCACCGGGGAGCTGTTTTTT.

This clonotype was seen many times. This sequence joins TRBV20-1 and TRBJ1-5; D not resolved. Trimming cost V 0 bases and J 0 bases, with 15 bases left between them. Germline CDR1 reads DFQATT; CDR2 reads SNEGSKA (reference sequence). The CDR3 is 17 amino acids. CDR3 DNA: TGCAGTGCTAGAGATCGGAGTTTCGGTCCTAGCAATCAGCCCCAGCATTTT. Protein product: CSARDRSFGPSNQPQHF.

This clonotype was detected many times. The chain couples TRBV18 to TRBJ2-1; 7 bases line up with TRBD1. The trim removed 0 bases at V and 6 bases at J, leaving 8 bases unmatched. This CDR3 region has 16 residues. The V gene's germline CDR1 is KGHSH and CDR2 LQKENI. CDR3 in amino acids: CASSPPVQGTTNEQFF. CDR3 bases: TGTGCCAGCTCACCACCGGTACAGGGGACGACCAATGAGCAGTTCTTC.